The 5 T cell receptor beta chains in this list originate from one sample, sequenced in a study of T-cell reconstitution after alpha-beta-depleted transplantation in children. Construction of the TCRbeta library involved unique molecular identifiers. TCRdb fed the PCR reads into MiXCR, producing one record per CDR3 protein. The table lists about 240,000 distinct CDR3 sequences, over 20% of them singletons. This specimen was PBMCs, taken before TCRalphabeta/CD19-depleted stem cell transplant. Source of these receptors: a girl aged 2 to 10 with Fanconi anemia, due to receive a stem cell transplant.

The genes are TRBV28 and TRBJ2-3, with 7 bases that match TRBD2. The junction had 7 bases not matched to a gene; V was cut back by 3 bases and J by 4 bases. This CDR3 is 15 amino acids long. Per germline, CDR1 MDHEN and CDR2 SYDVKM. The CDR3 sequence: CASSLSQRGSDTQYF. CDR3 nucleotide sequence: TGTGCCAGCAGTTTGTCCCAGCGGGGCTCAGATACGCAGTATTTT.

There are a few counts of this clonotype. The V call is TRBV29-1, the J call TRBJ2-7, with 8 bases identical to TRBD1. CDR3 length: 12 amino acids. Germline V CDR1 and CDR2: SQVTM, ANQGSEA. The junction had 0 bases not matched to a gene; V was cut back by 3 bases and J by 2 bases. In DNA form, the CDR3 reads TGCAGCGTTGAGGGACAGGCCTACGAGCAGTACTTC. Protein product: CSVEGQAYEQYF.

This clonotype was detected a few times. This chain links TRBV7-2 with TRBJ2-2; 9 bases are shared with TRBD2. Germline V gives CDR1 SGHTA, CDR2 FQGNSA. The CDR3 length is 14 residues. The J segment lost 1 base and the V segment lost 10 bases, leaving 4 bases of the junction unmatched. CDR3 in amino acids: CATLAGVNTGELFF. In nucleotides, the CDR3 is TGTGCCACCTTAGCGGGGGTGAACACCGGGGAGCTGTTTTTT.

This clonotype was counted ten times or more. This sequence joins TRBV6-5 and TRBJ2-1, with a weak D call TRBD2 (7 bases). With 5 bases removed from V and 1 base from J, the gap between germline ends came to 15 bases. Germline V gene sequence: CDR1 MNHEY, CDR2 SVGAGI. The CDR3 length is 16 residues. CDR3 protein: CASSPVRGGSYNEQFF. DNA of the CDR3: TGTGCCAGCAGTCCGGTCAGGGGAGGGTCCTACAATGAGCAGTTCTTC.

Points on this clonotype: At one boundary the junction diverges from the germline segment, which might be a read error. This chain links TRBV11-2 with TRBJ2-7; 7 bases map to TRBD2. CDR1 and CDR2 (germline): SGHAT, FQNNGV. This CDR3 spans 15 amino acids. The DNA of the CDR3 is TGTGCCAGCAGCTTAGTGGGGGGGAGCTCCTACAAGCAGTACTTC. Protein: CASSLVGGSSYKQYF.